A single sample is the source of the 9 T cell receptor beta chains below, sequenced in a study of blood T cell repertoires in COVID-19. TCRdb keeps only in-frame clones here, not all; method: immunoSEQ multiplex PCR. Of some 700,000 clones listed, 85% to 90% are singletons. The sequenced sample was peripheral blood. All receptors come from a woman younger than 35 with acute or convalescent COVID-19.

V is TRBV27 and J is TRBJ2-2, with 11 bases matching TRBD1. Germline loops: CDR1 MNHEY, CDR2 SMNVEV (reference sequence). The CDR3 is 16 amino acids. V was clipped by 6 bases and J by 5 bases; unmatched bases: 8. CDR3 DNA sequence: TGTGCCAGCAGCTGGACCGGGACAGGGGGAACCGGGGAGCTGTTTTTT. Translating it yields CASSWTGTGGTGELFF.

The chain uses TRBV7-2 and TRBJ2-2, with D perhaps matching TRBD1 (5 bases). V was shortened by 3 bases and J by 1 base, with 15 bases between the two germline ends. This CDR3 comprises 17 residues. Germline V CDR1 and CDR2: SGHTA, FQGNSA. The CDR3 loop is CASSFRIVRENTGELFF. The DNA for the CDR3 is TGTGCCAGCAGCTTTCGGATAGTCAGGGAGAACACCGGGGAGCTGTTTTTT.

This rearrangement joins TRBV27 to TRBJ2-7; 12 bases agree with TRBD1. The CDR3 is 14 residues long. The V and J ends lost 6 bases and 12 bases, in that order; junction bases with no gene match: 12. Germline CDR1 and CDR2: MNHEY and SMNVEV (reference sequence). The CDR3 DNA follows: TGTGCCAGCAGGTCCGGGACAGGGGGCTTTGGGTCGTACTTC. Its translation: CASRSGTGGFGSYF.

The chain has TRBV19 and TRBJ2-5; 7 bases match TRBD2. CDR1 LNHDA and CDR2 SQIVND come from the germline V gene (reference sequence). V lost 6 bases, J lost 5 bases, and 6 bases stayed unmatched. The CDR3 has 13 amino acids. As DNA, the CDR3 is TGTGCCAGTAGGCTAGCGGCCAGGGAGACCCAGTACTTC. This gives the protein CASRLAARETQYF.

This chain joins TRBV24-1 and TRBJ2-1; D might be TRBD1 (6 bases). The germline gives CDR1 KGHDR, CDR2 SFDVKD. The CDR3 spans 15 residues. Trimming removed 5 bases from V and 3 bases from J, with 13 bases in between. The CDR3 here is CATSAPDRIYNEQFF. The CDR3 nucleotides are TGTGCCACCAGTGCCCCCGACAGGATCTACAATGAGCAGTTCTTC.

The rearrangement uses TRBV3-1 (or the pseudogene TRBV3-2) and TRBJ1-3, with 7 nucleotides matching TRBD1. With V trimmed by 3 bases and J by 7 bases, 6 bases remained unmatched. The CDR3 length is 14 residues. From germline, CDR1 is LGHDT and CDR2 YNNKEL (reference sequence). The CDR3 DNA is TGTGCCAGCAGCCAGACAGGGTCGTCCAACACCATATATTTT. Amino acid sequence: CASSQTGSSNTIYF.

This clone was recorded a few times. The chain links TRBV6-1 to TRBJ1-2; unclear D gene. This CDR3 region has 15 residues. Germline CDR1 is MNHNS and CDR2 is SASEGT. V was cut by 0 bases and J by 0 bases, with 8 bases left in between. The CDR3 sequence is CASSEAAGANYGYTF. The CDR3, as DNA: TGTGCCAGCAGTGAAGCGGCGGGCGCTAACTATGGCTACACCTTC.

The chain links TRBV5-5 to TRBJ1-1; TRBD1 matches 10 bases. V dropped 6 bases and J dropped 8; count of bases not matched to a gene: 10. In germline, CDR1 is SGHKS, CDR2 YYEKEE (reference sequence). This CDR3 has 14 residues. The CDR3 here is CASTPRDRGPEAFF. The CDR3 DNA reads as TGTGCCAGCACCCCCCGGGACAGGGGCCCAGAAGCTTTCTTT.

The chain recombines TRBV12-5 with TRBJ2-2; weak D call: TRBD2 (6 bases). V was pared by 2 bases and J by 5 bases, with 15 bases between. CDR1 and CDR2 from the germline V gene are LGHNT and FRNRAP. This CDR3 spans 16 amino acids. CDR3: CASGLIYSGGTGELFF. The CDR3 DNA is TGTGCTAGTGGTTTGATCTACAGCGGAGGGACCGGGGAGCTGTTTTTT.